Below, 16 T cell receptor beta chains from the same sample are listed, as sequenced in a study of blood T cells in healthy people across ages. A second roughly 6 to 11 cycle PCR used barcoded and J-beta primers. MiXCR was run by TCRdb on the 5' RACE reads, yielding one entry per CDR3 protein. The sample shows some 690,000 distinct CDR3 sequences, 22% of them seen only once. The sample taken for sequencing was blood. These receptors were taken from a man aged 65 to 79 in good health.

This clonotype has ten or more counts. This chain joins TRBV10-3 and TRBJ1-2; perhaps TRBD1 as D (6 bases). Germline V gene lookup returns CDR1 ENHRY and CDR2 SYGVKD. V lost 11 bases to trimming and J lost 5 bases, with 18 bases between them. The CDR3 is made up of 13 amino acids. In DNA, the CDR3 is TGTGCCGTCGAACCGACAGGCGGTTATGGCTACACCTTC. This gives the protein CAVEPTGGYGYTF.

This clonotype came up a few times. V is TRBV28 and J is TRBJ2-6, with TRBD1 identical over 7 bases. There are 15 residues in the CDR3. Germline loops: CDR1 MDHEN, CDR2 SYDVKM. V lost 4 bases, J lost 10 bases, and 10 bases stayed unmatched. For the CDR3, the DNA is TGTGCCAGCAGTTCCCCCGGGACAGCCATAAACGTCCTGACTTTC. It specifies CASSSPGTAINVLTF.

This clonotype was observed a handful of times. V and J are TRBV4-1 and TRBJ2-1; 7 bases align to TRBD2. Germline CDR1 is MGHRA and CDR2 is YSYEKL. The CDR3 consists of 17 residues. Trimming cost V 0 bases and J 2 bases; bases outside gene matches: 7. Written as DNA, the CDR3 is TGCGCCAGCAGCCAAGATCCCGCTAGCGGAACCTACAATGAGCAGTTCTTC. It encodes CASSQDPASGTYNEQFF.

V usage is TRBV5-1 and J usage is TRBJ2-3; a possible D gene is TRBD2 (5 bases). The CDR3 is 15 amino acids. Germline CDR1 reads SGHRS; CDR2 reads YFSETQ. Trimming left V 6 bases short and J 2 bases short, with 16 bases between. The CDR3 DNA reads TGCGCCAGCAAAGGTATATATAGCGACACAGATACGCAGTATTTT. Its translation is CASKGIYSDTDTQYF. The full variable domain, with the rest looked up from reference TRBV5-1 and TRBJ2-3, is KAGVTQTPRYLIKTRGQQVTLSCSPISGHRSVSWYQQTPGQGLQFLFEYFSETQRNKGNFPGRFSGRQFSNSRSEMNVSTLELGDSALYLCASKGIYSDTDTQYFGPGTRLTVL.

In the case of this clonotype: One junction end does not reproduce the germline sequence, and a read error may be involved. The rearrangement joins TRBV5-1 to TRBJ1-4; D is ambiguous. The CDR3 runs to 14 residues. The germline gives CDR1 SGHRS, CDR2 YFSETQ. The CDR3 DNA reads TGCGCCGGCAGCTTGAACGGCGACGGGGAAAAACTGTTTTTT. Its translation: CAGSLNGDGEKLFF.

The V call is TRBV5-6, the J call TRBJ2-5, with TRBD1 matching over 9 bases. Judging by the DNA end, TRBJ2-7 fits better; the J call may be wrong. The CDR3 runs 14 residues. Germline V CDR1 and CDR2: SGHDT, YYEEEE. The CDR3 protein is CASRNTGGAYEQYV. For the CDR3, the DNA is TGTGCCAGCAGGAATACAGGGGGCGCCTACGAGCAGTACGTC.

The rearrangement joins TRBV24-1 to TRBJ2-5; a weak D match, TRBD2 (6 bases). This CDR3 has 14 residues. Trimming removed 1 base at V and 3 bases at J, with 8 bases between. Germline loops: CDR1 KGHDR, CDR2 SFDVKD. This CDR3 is CATSDFGGEETQYF. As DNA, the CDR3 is TGTGCCACCAGTGATTTCGGCGGGGAAGAGACCCAGTACTTC.

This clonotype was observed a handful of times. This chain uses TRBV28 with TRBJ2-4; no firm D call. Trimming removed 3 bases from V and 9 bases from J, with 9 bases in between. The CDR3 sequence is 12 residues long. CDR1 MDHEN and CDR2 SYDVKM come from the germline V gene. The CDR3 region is CASSFMSGIQYF. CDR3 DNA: TGTGCCAGCAGTTTTATGTCGGGCATTCAGTACTTC.

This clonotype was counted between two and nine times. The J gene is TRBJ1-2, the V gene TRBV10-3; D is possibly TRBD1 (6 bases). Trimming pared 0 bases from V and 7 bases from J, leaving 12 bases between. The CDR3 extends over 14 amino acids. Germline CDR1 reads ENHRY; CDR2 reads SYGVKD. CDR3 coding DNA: TGTGCCATCAGTGAGTCTGGGGGGGGCACTGGCTACACCTTC. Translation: CAISESGGGTGYTF.

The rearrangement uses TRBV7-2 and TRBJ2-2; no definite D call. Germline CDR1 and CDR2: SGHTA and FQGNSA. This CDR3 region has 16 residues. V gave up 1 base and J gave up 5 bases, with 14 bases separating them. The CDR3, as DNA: TGTGCCAGCAGCTTAGGCCCATGGGAAAAGACCGGGGAGCTGTTTTTT. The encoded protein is CASSLGPWEKTGELFF. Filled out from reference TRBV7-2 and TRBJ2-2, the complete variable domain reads GAGVSQSPSNKVTEKGKDVELRCDPISGHTALYWYRQSLGQGLEFLIYFQGNSAPDKSGLPSDRFSAERTGGSVSTLTIQRTQQEDSAVYLCASSLGPWEKTGELFFGEGSRLTVL.

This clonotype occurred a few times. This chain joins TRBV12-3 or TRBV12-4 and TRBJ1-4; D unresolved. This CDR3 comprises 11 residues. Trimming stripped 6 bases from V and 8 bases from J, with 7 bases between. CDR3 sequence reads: CASRRREKLFF. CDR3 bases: TGTGCCAGCAGACGACGGGAAAAACTGTTTTTT.

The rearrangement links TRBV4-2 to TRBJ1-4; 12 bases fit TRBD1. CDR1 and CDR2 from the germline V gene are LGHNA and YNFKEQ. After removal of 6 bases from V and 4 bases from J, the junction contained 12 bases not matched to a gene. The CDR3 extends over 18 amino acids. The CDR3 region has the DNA TGTGCCAGCAGACTATCCGGGACAGGGGGCAACTATAATGAAAAACTGTTTTTT. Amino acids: CASRLSGTGGNYNEKLFF.

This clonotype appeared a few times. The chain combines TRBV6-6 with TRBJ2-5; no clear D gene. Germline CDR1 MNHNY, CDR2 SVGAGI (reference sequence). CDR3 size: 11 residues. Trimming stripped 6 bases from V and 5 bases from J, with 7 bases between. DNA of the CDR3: TGTGCCAGCAGGATGCGGGAGACCCAGTACTTC. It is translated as CASRMRETQYF.

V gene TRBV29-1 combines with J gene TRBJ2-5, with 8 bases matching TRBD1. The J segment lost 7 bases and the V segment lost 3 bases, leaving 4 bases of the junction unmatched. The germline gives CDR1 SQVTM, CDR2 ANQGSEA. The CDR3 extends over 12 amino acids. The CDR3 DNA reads TGCAGCGTTGAGGGGACAGGATGGACCCAGTACTTC. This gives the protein CSVEGTGWTQYF.

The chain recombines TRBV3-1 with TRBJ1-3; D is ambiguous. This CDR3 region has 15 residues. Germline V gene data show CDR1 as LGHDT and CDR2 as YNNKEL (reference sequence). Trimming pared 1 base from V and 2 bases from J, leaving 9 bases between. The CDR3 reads CASSQVAGPGNTIYF. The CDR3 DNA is TGTGCCAGCAGCCAAGTGGCGGGTCCTGGAAACACCATATATTTT.

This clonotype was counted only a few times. In nucleotides, the CDR3 is TGCAGTGCGCCCCAAGGGGAGCAGCAGTACTTC. This translates into CSAPQGEQQYF. This chain uses TRBV20-1 with TRBJ2-7; D tentatively fits TRBD1 or TRBD2 (5 bases each). V dropped 6 bases and J dropped 8 bases, with 14 bases sitting between them. The CDR3 has 11 residues. The germline gives CDR1 DFQATT, CDR2 SNEGSKA (reference sequence).